Below are 10 T cell receptor beta chains sequenced from a single sample in a study of lymphopenia after photon versus proton radiotherapy. TCRdb keeps only in-frame clones here, not all; method: immunoSEQ multiplex PCR. The sample includes roughly 32,000 clones, 94% seen only once; the top ten take approximately 0.72%. The sequencing used peripheral blood, collected from a patient treated with photon-based radiotherapy. These receptors originate from a woman aged 50 to 60 with cholangiocarcinoma.

The rearrangement uses TRBV10-2 and TRBJ1-1; D possibly corresponds to TRBD1 (6 bases). This CDR3 region has 13 residues. V was shortened by 2 bases and J by 4 bases, with 8 bases between the two germline ends. Germline V gene lookup returns CDR1 WSHSY and CDR2 SAAADI. CDR3 DNA sequence: TGCGCCAGCAGTGAGCAGGGGCGCACTGAAGCTTTCTTT. Encoded protein: CASSEQGRTEAFF.

The genes are TRBV6-5 and TRBJ2-7; 7 nucleotides match TRBD1. Losses at the gene ends were 7 bases for V and 2 bases for J; bases not matched to a gene: 5. From germline, CDR1 is MNHEY and CDR2 SVGAGI. The length of the CDR3 is 13 residues. CDR3 region: CASKETGTYEQYF. The CDR3 DNA reads as TGTGCCAGCAAGGAGACAGGGACCTACGAGCAGTACTTC.

The chain is built from TRBV18 and TRBJ2-4; the D is unclear. The CDR3 has 13 residues. V gave up 3 bases and J gave up 5 bases, with 8 bases separating them. CDR1 KGHSH and CDR2 LQKENI come from the germline V gene. For the CDR3, the DNA is TGTGCCAGCTCACCTGTGACGGAAAACATTCAGTACTTC. Translating gives CASSPVTENIQYF.

The chain links TRBV19 to TRBJ2-7, with 8 nucleotides matching TRBD1. The V segment lost 3 bases and the J segment 6 bases; nucleotides outside the gene matches: 7. The CDR3 sequence is 14 residues long. Germline CDR1 and CDR2: LNHDA and SQIVND (reference sequence). This CDR3 reads CASSISGTGLEQYF. Written as DNA, the CDR3 is TGTGCCAGTAGTATTTCCGGGACAGGTCTCGAGCAGTACTTC.

As to this clone: At one end the junction does not follow the germline gene, possibly because of a read error. The same CDR3 can be traced to other DNA sequences in this sample. This chain connects TRBV9 to TRBJ1-2, with 7 nucleotides matching TRBD1. From germline, CDR1 is SGDLS and CDR2 YYNGEE. CDR3 length: 15 residues. The CDR3 here is CASSVEAQGRDGYTF. CDR3 nucleotide sequence: TGTGCCAGCAGTGTAGAGGCACAGGGGAGGGATGGCTACACCTTC. Drawing the rest from reference TRBV9 and TRBJ1-2, the complete variable domain is DSGVTQTPKHLITATGQRVTLRCSPRSGDLSVYWYQQSLDQGLQFLIQYYNGEERAKGNILERFSAQQFPDLHSELNLSSLELGDSALYFCASSVEAQGRDGYTFGSGTRLTVV.

V gene TRBV27 combines with J gene TRBJ2-1; perhaps TRBD2 as D (7 bases). The germline V and J ends were trimmed by 3 bases and 3 bases, with 12 bases remaining between them. The CDR3 runs 15 residues. Per the germline V gene, CDR1 is MNHEY and CDR2 is SMNVEV (reference sequence). In nucleotides, the CDR3 is TGTGCCAGCAGTTTCCCGGGGGGCATCTACAATGAGCAGTTCTTC. This gives the protein CASSFPGGIYNEQFF.

The V and J genes are TRBV19 and TRBJ2-7; D is unresolved. The CDR3 has 14 amino acids. V lost 4 bases, J lost 3 bases, and 13 bases lay in between. Per the germline V gene, CDR1 is LNHDA and CDR2 is SQIVND (reference sequence). Written as DNA, the CDR3 is TGTGCCAGTAGTACAGCTGAACTGGGCTACGAGCAGTACTTC. This codes for CASSTAELGYEQYF.

The chain joins TRBV27 to TRBJ1-2; 7 positions agree with TRBD1. Germline V gene lookup returns CDR1 MNHEY and CDR2 SMNVEV (reference sequence). CDR3 length: 13 residues. Losses at the gene ends were 9 bases for V and 0 bases for J; bases not matched to a gene: 4. Written as DNA, the CDR3 is TGTGCCAGTAGGACAGGTACTAACTATGGCTACACCTTC. This gives the protein CASRTGTNYGYTF.

The chain couples TRBV7-9 to TRBJ1-1; D remains unclear. The CDR3 is 15 residues long. The V and J ends lost 3 bases and 1 base respectively, with 12 bases between them. From germline, CDR1 is SEHNR and CDR2 FQNEAQ (reference sequence). CDR3 bases: TGTGCCAGCAGCTTTCAGGACCTCCAGAACACTGAAGCTTTCTTT. Translating gives CASSFQDLQNTEAFF.

The chain joins TRBV30 to TRBJ2-7, with D hard to call. The germline V gene encodes CDR1 GTSNPN and CDR2 SVGIG (reference sequence). The germline V and J ends were trimmed by 5 bases and 3 bases, with 17 bases remaining between them. The CDR3 sequence is 14 residues long. The CDR3 spells CAWWALEINYEQYF. The CDR3 DNA reads TGTGCCTGGTGGGCTTTGGAGATCAACTACGAGCAGTACTTC.